This T cell receptor (beta chain) was identified during a study of cytomegalovirus exposure and HLA in healthy donors. With regard to this clone: Its antigen is not identified. One junction end does not reproduce the germline sequence, and a read error may be involved.

Findings and limits, study-wide: Analyses of presence/absence relied on an assumption of roughly uniform sequencing depth across donors. Several of the most significant clusters appeared linked to common viral pathogens, based on a later analysis. Based on reports, TCR beta sequences accurately predicted HLA-A and HLA-B alleles for most subjects.

PCR used 60 Vbeta primers and 13 Jbeta primers. TCRdb's table, derived via immunoSEQ multiplex PCR, lists solely in-frame clones and lacks some. The table shows under 200,000 clones, with just under 80% occurring only once. The source of this sequence is a woman between 35 and 50 years old in good health and CMV-seropositive. Sequenced: PBMCs.

CDR3 DNA sequence: TGTGCCAGCAGTCGTGACAGTTTCTCTGGAAGCACCATATATTTT. Its translation is CASSRDSFSGSTIYF. The V call is TRBV6-5, the J call TRBJ1-3; D may be TRBD1 (5 bases). The CDR3 extends over 15 amino acids. Germline V gene data show CDR1 as MNHEY and CDR2 as SVGAGI.